Listed here are 2 T cell receptor beta chains from one sample, sequenced in a study of blood T cells in healthy people across ages (dated by TCRdb to between 2014 and 2016). The library was generated by 5' RACE. Sequencing was carried out with an Illumina HiSeq 2500. A second PCR of roughly 7 to 11 cycles was performed with a sample-barcoded 5' primer and a J-beta primer mix. In-frame beta chains were kept once TCRdb had trimmed the public reads at Q25 with fastp and called clones with MiXCR. All rows with the same CDR3 protein become a single entry with the most common DNA and genes. Here the sample has roughly 1,500,000 distinct CDR3 sequences; around two fifths occur a single time. In total, the top ten clones hold 7.9% of the sample. The specimen sequenced was blood. These TCRs come from a woman between 18 and 30 years old in good health.

In this sample, this clonotype turned up many times. The V and J genes are TRBV27 and TRBJ2-6; D gene unclear. The V end was cut by 6 bases, the J end by 0 bases, with 3 bases between. Germline V gives CDR1 MNHEY, CDR2 SMNVEV (reference sequence). The CDR3 covers 13 residues. CDR3 nucleotide sequence: TGTGCCAGCAGCGTCTCTGGGGCCAACGTCCTGACTTTC. The encoded protein is CASSVSGANVLTF.

This clonotype has just a few counts. DNA of the CDR3: TGTGCCAGCAGTCGCCAGGGCCCCCAGTTCTTC. Its protein is CASSRQGPQFF. The J gene is TRBJ2-1, the V gene TRBV25-1; a weak D match, TRBD1 (5 bases). V lost 5 bases to trimming and J lost 13 bases, with 12 bases between them. Germline V CDR1 and CDR2: MGHDK, SYGVNS. The CDR3 extends over 11 amino acids.